The 19 T cell receptor beta chains given below trace back to one sample, sequenced in a study of cytomegalovirus exposure and HLA in healthy donors. Primers included in the PCR were 60 Vbeta and 13 Jbeta primers. Sequencing used immunoSEQ multiplex PCR; TCRdb keeps in-frame clones, though not all of them. The data contain 100,000 to 150,000 clones, approximately 68% of them singletons. Sequencing input: PBMCs. The receptors derive from a man aged 30-40 years in good health and CMV-seropositive.

This clone was detected only a few times. V is TRBV2 and J is TRBJ1-2; 7 positions agree with TRBD1. The CDR3 is made up of 13 amino acids. The germline CDR1 and CDR2 sequences are SNHLY and FYNNEI. V lost 3 bases, J lost 6 bases, and 4 bases stayed unmatched. CDR3 loop: CASSEDRLHGYTF. The CDR3 nucleotides read TGTGCCAGCAGTGAGGACAGGTTGCATGGCTACACCTTC. The whole variable domain, remainder taken from reference TRBV2 and TRBJ1-2, is EPEVTQTPSHQVTQMGQEVILRCVPISNHLYFYWYRQILGQKVEFLVSFYNNEISEKSEIFDDQFSVERPDGSNFTLKIRSTKLEDSAMYFCASSEDRLHGYTFGSGTRLTVV.

The chain couples TRBV7-8 to TRBJ2-3, with D perhaps TRBD2 (5 bases). The CDR3 spans 16 residues. Germline CDR1 and CDR2: SGHVS and FQNEAQ. Deletions cut 3 bases from V and 4 bases from J, with 17 bases between. The CDR3 loop reads CASSFRLLAIPDTQYF. Written as DNA, the CDR3 is TGTGCCAGCAGCTTCCGCCTCCTAGCAATCCCAGATACGCAGTATTTT.

V gene TRBV5-1 combines with J gene TRBJ2-3; 13 positions agree with TRBD2. V shed 4 bases, J shed 4 bases, and the junction held 6 bases outside the gene matches. This CDR3 spans 16 amino acids. From germline, CDR1 is SGHRS and CDR2 YFSETQ. CDR3: CASSPGTSGNPDTQYF. For the CDR3, the DNA is TGCGCCAGCAGCCCCGGGACTAGCGGGAACCCAGATACGCAGTATTTT.

This chain uses TRBV2 with TRBJ2-3; D is perhaps TRBD1 (5 bases). The CDR3 consists of 15 residues. Germline CDR1 and CDR2: SNHLY and FYNNEI. V was shortened by 6 bases and J by 4 bases, with 17 bases between the two germline ends. The CDR3, as DNA: TGTGCCAGCAGATCTACTCCTCTAGGGGCAGATACGCAGTATTTT. It codes for CASRSTPLGADTQYF.

The J gene is TRBJ2-6, the V gene TRBV13, with D tentatively TRBD1 (5 bases). The V and J ends lost 2 bases and 0 bases respectively, with 8 bases between them. The CDR3 has 16 amino acids. In germline, CDR1 is PRHDT, CDR2 FYEKMQ (reference sequence). CDR3 sequence reads: CASSLRQPSGANVLTF. CDR3 DNA: TGTGCCAGCAGCTTAAGACAGCCCTCTGGGGCCAACGTCCTGACTTTC.

V and J are TRBV18 and TRBJ1-2; 8 nucleotides line up with TRBD1. Germline trimming cut 6 bases from V and 8 bases from J; bases unmatched to any gene: 8. CDR3 length: 13 residues. The germline V gene has CDR1 KGHSH and CDR2 LQKENI. CDR3 DNA sequence: TGTGCCAGCTCGCTTCAGGGGGCACAGGGCTACACCTTC. Protein sequence: CASSLQGAQGYTF.

The genes are TRBV15 and TRBJ2-1; 7 bases fit TRBD2. The CDR3 runs 17 residues. Germline V gene sequence: CDR1 LNHNV, CDR2 YYDKDF (reference sequence). V lost 2 bases and J lost 8; bases outside the gene matches: 15. Here the CDR3 DNA reads TGTGCCACCAGCAGACCGGGATTACTAGCGCGAGAGTATGAGCAGTTCTTC. Amino acids: CATSRPGLLAREYEQFF.

Here the CDR3 reads CAIRDSNSPLHF. CDR3 DNA sequence: TGTGCCATCAGGGACAGTAATTCACCCCTCCACTTT. This chain links TRBV10-3 with TRBJ1-6, with TRBD1 as a possible D gene (6 bases). The CDR3 has 12 residues. Trimming took 6 bases from V and 6 from J, leaving 6 bases between them. CDR1 is ENHRY, CDR2 SYGVKD, per germline.

The chain has TRBV18 and TRBJ1-1, with 7 nucleotides matching TRBD1. The CDR3 length is 13 residues. V lost 6 bases, J lost 4 bases, and 5 bases stayed unmatched. CDR1 KGHSH and CDR2 LQKENI come from the germline V gene. The CDR3 DNA reads TGTGCCAGCTCCTACAGGGGTCCCACTGAAGCTTTCTTT. Its protein product is CASSYRGPTEAFF.

About this clone: The junction and the germline gene differ at one end; a read error may be behind it. This chain joins TRBV4-3 and TRBJ1-5; maybe TRBD1 (5 bases). Germline values: CDR1 LGHNA, CDR2 YSLEER. This CDR3 has 17 amino acids. CDR3 DNA sequence: TGCGCCAGCATCCAAGATTTGGACGGCGGGGGAGGTCAGCCCCAGCATTTT. This sequence encodes CASIQDLDGGGGQPQHF.

V and J are TRBV6-6 and TRBJ2-5; 12 positions match TRBD2. J gave up 3 bases and V 4 bases, and 6 bases lay outside the gene matches. The CDR3 totals 16 residues. Germline V CDR1 and CDR2: MNHNY, SVGAGI (reference sequence). This CDR3 reads CASSSFRTSGKETQYF. As DNA, the CDR3 is TGTGCCAGCAGTTCCTTCCGGACTAGCGGGAAAGAGACCCAGTACTTC.

The rearrangement links TRBV9 to TRBJ2-7, with 9 bases lining up with TRBD2. V lost 4 bases and J lost 5; bases outside the gene matches: 4. The germline CDR1 and CDR2 sequences are SGDLS and YYNGEE. This CDR3 region has 13 residues. The CDR3 DNA is TGTGCCAGCAGCCTGGGACTAGCAAACGAGCAGTACTTC. The encoded protein is CASSLGLANEQYF.

The chain is built from TRBV7-9 and TRBJ2-5; a possible D gene is TRBD2 (7 bases). The V end lost 5 bases, the J end lost 5 bases, and 24 bases lay between the germline ends. In germline, CDR1 is SEHNR, CDR2 FQNEAQ (reference sequence). This CDR3 spans 17 amino acids. As DNA, the CDR3 is TGTGCCAGCAGCCGGGGGGACACCTGGGGGTATGGGGAGACCCAGTACTTC. Encoded protein: CASSRGDTWGYGETQYF.

The chain is built from TRBV4-1 and TRBJ1-2; TRBD1 agrees at 12 bases. The CDR3 contains 13 residues. Germline CDR1 MGHRA, CDR2 YSYEKL. J gave up 7 bases and V 9 bases, and 6 bases lay outside the gene matches. The CDR3 loop is CASSGTGGSGYTF. The CDR3 region has the DNA TGCGCCAGTTCCGGGACAGGGGGCTCTGGCTACACCTTC.

This chain connects TRBV10-2 to TRBJ1-3; D gene uncertain. This CDR3 region has 14 residues. CDR1 and CDR2 (germline): WSHSY, SAAADI. V lost 3 bases and J lost 3, with 9 bases in between. The CDR3 DNA sequence: TGCGCCAGCAGTGATACGGGTGGTGGAAACACCATATATTTT. Protein sequence: CASSDTGGGNTIYF.

This clone has just a few counts. The chain couples TRBV5-1 to TRBJ2-2; 15 bases fit TRBD2. The CDR3 extends over 18 amino acids. The V and J ends lost 4 bases and 4 bases, in that order; junction bases with no gene match: 8. Germline V gene sequence: CDR1 SGHRS, CDR2 YFSETQ. The CDR3 bases are TGCGCCAGCAGCCAAGGGACTAGCGGGAGGCCGAGCACCGGGGAGCTGTTTTTT. Its translation is CASSQGTSGRPSTGELFF.

In its sample, this clone was seen once. The chain employs TRBV2 and TRBJ2-1; 10 nucleotides agree with TRBD1. V gave up 5 bases and J gave up 9 bases; unmatched junction bases: 4. The CDR3 extends over 13 amino acids. The germline CDR1 and CDR2 sequences are SNHLY and FYNNEI. CDR3 loop: CASSWDRGSEQFF. DNA of the CDR3: TGTGCCAGCAGTTGGGACAGGGGTAGTGAGCAGTTCTTC.

The chain joins TRBV10-3 to TRBJ2-2, with 10 bases identical to TRBD2. Unmatched junction bases numbered 13, after V lost 6 bases and J lost 0 bases. Looked up from germline, CDR1 is ENHRY and CDR2 is SYGVKD. The CDR3 loop spans 19 amino acids. The CDR3 DNA is TGTGCCATCAGAGGTAGTACCGGGACTAGCGCCGCGAACACCGGGGAGCTGTTTTTT. Its translation is CAIRGSTGTSAANTGELFF.

This chain uses TRBV27 with TRBJ1-5, with TRBD1 matching 10 bases. Germline V CDR1 and CDR2: MNHEY, SMNVEV (reference sequence). CDR3 size: 17 residues. V dropped 5 bases and J dropped 0; count of bases not matched to a gene: 7. In DNA form, the CDR3 reads TGTGCCAGCAGTGAGGGACAGGGGATCTATAGCAATCAGCCCCAGCATTTT. Protein sequence: CASSEGQGIYSNQPQHF.